Following are 6 T cell receptor beta chains from one sample sequenced in a study of shared clonotypes between healthy human individuals. The protocol was immunoSEQ multiplex PCR, while the TCRdb copy is restricted to in-frame clones and leaves out a portion. Among approximately 2.3 million clones listed, over 85% were seen once. The sequencing input was naive CD4+ T cells from PBMCs. Subset denoted: CD45RA+ positively selected. The receptors originated from a man aged 18 to 35 in good health. Some clones in this sample may be carry-over from other donors' samples.

The chain is built from TRBV9 and TRBJ2-2, with 8 bases identical to TRBD2. Losses at the gene ends were 0 bases for V and 11 bases for J; bases not matched to a gene: 9. The germline gives CDR1 SGDLS, CDR2 YYNGEE. The CDR3 has 15 amino acids. In DNA form, the CDR3 reads TGTGCCAGCAGCGTAGCGGGAGCGGGAGCGCGAGAGCTGTTTTTT. Residues: CASSVAGAGARELFF.

The J gene is TRBJ2-7, the V gene TRBV4-2; D might be TRBD2 (5 bases). CDR1 is LGHNA, CDR2 YNFKEQ, per germline. The CDR3 totals 19 residues. Trimming took 0 bases from V and 4 from J, leaving 25 bases between them. The CDR3 region has the DNA TGTGCCAGCAGCCAAGATCGTGTAGCGTACGGATTCAAGATATACGAGCAGTACTTC. Protein product: CASSQDRVAYGFKIYEQYF.

The rearrangement uses TRBV5-1 and TRBJ1-1; TRBD1 matches at 7 bases. The CDR3 consists of 14 residues. CDR1 SGHRS and CDR2 YFSETQ come from the germline V gene. V dropped 5 bases and J dropped 1; count of bases not matched to a gene: 5. The CDR3 DNA follows: TGCGCCAGCAGACGGGACAGCCCGAACACTGAAGCTTTCTTT. Protein product: CASRRDSPNTEAFF.

V gene TRBV29-1 combines with J gene TRBJ1-4; the D is unclear. CDR1 and CDR2 (germline): SQVTM, ANQGSEA. Deletions cut 0 bases from V and 5 bases from J, with 4 bases between. This CDR3 has 12 residues. The CDR3 is CSVEEQNEKLFF. The CDR3 nucleotides are TGCAGCGTTGAAGAACAGAATGAAAAACTGTTTTTT. Complete variable domain (other parts from reference TRBV29-1 and TRBJ1-4): SAVISQKPSRDICQRGTSLTIQCQVDSQVTMMFWYRQQPGQSLTLIATANQGSEATYESGFVIDKFPISRPNLTFSTLTVSNMSPEDSSIYLCSVEEQNEKLFFGSGTQLSVL.

The chain recombines TRBV7-3 with TRBJ2-1; possible D gene TRBD2, 5 bases. Trimming left V 5 bases short and J 7 bases short, with 15 bases between. This CDR3 comprises 14 residues. Germline CDR1 is SGHTA and CDR2 is FQGTGA. The CDR3 DNA sequence: TGTGCCAGCAGCCCTCGTAGCGACTCGAATGAGCAGTTCTTC. Its translation is CASSPRSDSNEQFF.

The chain combines TRBV2 with TRBJ1-4, with D unclear. CDR1 and CDR2 from the germline V gene are SNHLY and FYNNEI. The CDR3 runs 12 residues. The V gene lost 8 bases and the J gene lost 5 bases, with 9 bases spanning the gap. The CDR3 loop is CASQVGNEKLFF. The CDR3 DNA sequence: TGTGCCAGCCAGGTGGGAAATGAAAAACTGTTTTTT. Based on the CDR3 plus reference TRBV2 and TRBJ1-4, the full variable domain is EPEVTQTPSHQVTQMGQEVILRCVPISNHLYFYWYRQILGQKVEFLVSFYNNEISEKSEIFDDQFSVERPDGSNFTLKIRSTKLEDSAMYFCASQVGNEKLFFGSGTQLSVL.